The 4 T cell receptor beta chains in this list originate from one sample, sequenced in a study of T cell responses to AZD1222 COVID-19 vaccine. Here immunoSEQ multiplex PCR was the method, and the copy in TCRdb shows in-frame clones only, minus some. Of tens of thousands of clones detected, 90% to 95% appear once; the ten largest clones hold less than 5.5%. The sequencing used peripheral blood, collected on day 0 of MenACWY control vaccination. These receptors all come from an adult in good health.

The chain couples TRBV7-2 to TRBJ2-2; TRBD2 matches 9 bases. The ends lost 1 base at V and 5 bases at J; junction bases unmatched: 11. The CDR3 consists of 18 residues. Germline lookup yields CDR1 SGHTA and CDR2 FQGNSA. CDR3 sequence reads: CASSLVLSGSSGTGELFF. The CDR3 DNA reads TGTGCCAGCAGCTTAGTTCTTAGCGGGAGTTCCGGGACCGGGGAGCTGTTTTTT.

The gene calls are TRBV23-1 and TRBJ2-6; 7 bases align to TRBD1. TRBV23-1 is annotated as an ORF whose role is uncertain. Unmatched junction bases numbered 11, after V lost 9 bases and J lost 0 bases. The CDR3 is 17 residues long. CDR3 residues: CARGTGTEFSGANVLTF. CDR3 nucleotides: TGCGCCAGAGGCACCGGGACAGAATTCTCTGGGGCCAACGTCCTGACTTTC.

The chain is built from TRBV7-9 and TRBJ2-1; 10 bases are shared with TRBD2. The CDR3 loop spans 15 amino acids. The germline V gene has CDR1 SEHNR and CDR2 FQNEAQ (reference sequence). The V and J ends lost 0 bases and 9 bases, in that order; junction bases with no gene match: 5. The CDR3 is CASSLALAGIVEQFF. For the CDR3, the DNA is TGTGCCAGCAGCTTAGCACTAGCGGGAATCGTTGAGCAGTTCTTC.

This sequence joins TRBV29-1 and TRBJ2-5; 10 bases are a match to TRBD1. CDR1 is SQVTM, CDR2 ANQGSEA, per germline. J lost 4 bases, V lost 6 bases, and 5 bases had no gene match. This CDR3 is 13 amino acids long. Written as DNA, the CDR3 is TGCAGCGTAGCCCGGGACAGGGGAGAGACCCAGTACTTC. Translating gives CSVARDRGETQYF.